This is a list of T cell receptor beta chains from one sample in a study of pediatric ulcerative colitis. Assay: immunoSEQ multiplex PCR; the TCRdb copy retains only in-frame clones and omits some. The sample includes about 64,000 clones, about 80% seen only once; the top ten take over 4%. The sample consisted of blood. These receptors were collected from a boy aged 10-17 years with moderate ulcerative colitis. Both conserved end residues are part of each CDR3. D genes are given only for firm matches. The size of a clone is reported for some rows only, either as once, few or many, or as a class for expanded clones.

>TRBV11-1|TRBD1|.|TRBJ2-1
CASTQDREFYNEQFF
TGTGCCAGCACACAAGACAGGGAATTTTACAATGAGCAGTTCTTC
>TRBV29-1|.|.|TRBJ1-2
CSAEGNYGYTF
TGCAGCGCCGAGGGTAACTATGGCTACACCTTC
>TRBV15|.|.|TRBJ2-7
CATSRDPREPYEQYF
TGTGCCACCAGCAGAGACCCCAGGGAGCCCTACGAGCAGTACTTC
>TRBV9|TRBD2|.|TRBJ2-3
CASSGGGSADTQYF
TGTGCCAGCAGCGGCGGGGGTAGCGCAGATACGCAGTATTTT
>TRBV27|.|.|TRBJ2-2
CASSFSRPSTGELFF
TGTGCCAGCAGTTTCAGCCGGCCTTCCACCGGGGAGCTGTTTTTT
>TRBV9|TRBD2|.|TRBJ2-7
CASSVGLAGAYEQYF
TGTGCCAGCAGCGTAGGACTAGCGGGGGCCTACGAGCAGTACTTC
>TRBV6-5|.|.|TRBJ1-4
CASSYSRRITNEKLFF
TGTGCCAGCAGTTACTCACGACGGATTACTAATGAAAAACTGTTTTTT
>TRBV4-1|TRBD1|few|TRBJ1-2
CASCPSDGQGCYGYTF
TGCGCCAGCTGCCCGAGTGATGGACAGGGGTGCTATGGCTACACCTTC
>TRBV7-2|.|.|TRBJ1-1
CASSLAGITGSEAFF
TGTGCCAGCAGCTTAGCGGGAATAACAGGCTCTGAAGCTTTCTTT
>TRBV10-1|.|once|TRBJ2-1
CASSESGRENEQFF
TGCGCCAGCAGTGAGTCGGGTAGGGAGAATGAGCAGTTCTTC
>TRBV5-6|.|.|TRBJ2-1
CASSLGSNVYNEQFF
TGTGCCAGCAGCTTGGGGTCTAACGTCTACAATGAGCAGTTCTTC